Below are 13 T cell receptor beta chains sequenced from a single sample in a study of molecular identifiers for immune sequencing clone quantification (dated by TCRdb to about 2018). The library was produced with PCR. The sequencer listed for this sample is Illumina HiSeq 4000. TCRdb handled the public reads itself, with Q25 trimming in fastp and clone calling in MiXCR, and kept productive beta chains. Rows merge per CDR3 protein into single entries with the most common DNA and genes. A total of under 650,000 distinct CDR3 sequences appear in this sample, around 20% of them only once. The top ten clonotypes cover 0.85% of the sample. The sequenced material came from naive CD8+ T cells from blood, with Jurkat cell RNA spiked in. In light of the paper, this sample's cell subset or site label describes: FACS-sorted CD8+CD4-CCR7+CD45RA+ naive T cells. The receptors originated from a human donor in good health. Some libraries in this study had Jurkat cell RNA spiked in.

The CDR3 reads CASSLVAPGGTAGGQETQYF. The CDR3 bases are TGTGCCAGCAGCTTAGTGGCCCCGGGAGGGACAGCGGGAGGCCAAGAGACCCAGTACTTC. This sequence joins TRBV11-2 and TRBJ2-5; 9 bases are a match to TRBD2. Trimming at V came to 1 base and at J to 1 base, leaving 16 bases not matched to a gene. CDR1 and CDR2 from the germline V gene are SGHAT and FQNNGV. CDR3 length: 20 residues.

This clonotype was recorded many times. The chain joins TRBV7-2 to TRBJ2-3; 10 bases line up with TRBD2. The germline gives CDR1 SGHTA, CDR2 FQGNSA. The CDR3 has 15 residues. Trimming at V came to 4 bases and at J to 1 base, leaving 2 bases not matched to a gene. This CDR3 is CASSSGTSGTDTQYF. Written as DNA, the CDR3 is TGTGCCAGCAGCTCCGGGACTAGCGGCACAGATACGCAGTATTTT.

A word on this clonotype: This clone may be a read error of a much larger clone one base away. The rearrangement links TRBV14 to TRBJ2-1; D unresolved. Trimming stripped 8 bases from V and 3 bases from J, with 17 bases between. CDR3 length: 15 residues. Germline CDR1 SGHDN, CDR2 FVKESK. CDR3: CASSQGWSFYNEQFF. The CDR3 DNA reads as TGTGCCAGCTCCCAAGGATGGAGCTTCTACAATGAGCAGTTCTTC.

Ten or more counts support this clonotype. The V gene is TRBV6-2 or TRBV6-3, the J gene TRBJ2-4; 7 nucleotides match TRBD1. From germline, CDR1 is MNHEY and CDR2 SVGEGT. With V trimmed by 5 bases and J by 6 bases, 13 bases remained unmatched. This CDR3 contains 16 residues. The CDR3 loop reads CASSGTALVRRNIQYF. The CDR3 DNA reads as TGTGCCAGCAGTGGGACAGCCCTAGTGCGGAGAAACATTCAGTACTTC.

This clonotype was observed at least ten times. The gene calls are TRBV10-3 and TRBJ1-6; D is unclear. V was trimmed by 3 bases and J by 0 bases, leaving 6 bases between them. The germline V gene has CDR1 ENHRY and CDR2 SYGVKD. The CDR3 sequence is 15 residues long. CDR3 in DNA: TGTGCCATCAGTGACGAGGGCTCCTATAATTCACCCCTCCACTTT. As protein: CAISDEGSYNSPLHF.

Of note for this clonotype: A much bigger clone sits one base away, suggesting this may be a read error. The chain recombines TRBV3-1 with TRBJ2-5, with TRBD1 matching over 7 bases. After removal of 4 bases from V and 2 bases from J, the junction contained 10 bases not matched to a gene. CDR3 size: 16 residues. Germline CDR1 reads LGHDT; CDR2 reads YNNKEL (reference sequence). For the CDR3, the DNA is TGTGCCAGCAGCCCCGGACAGGTCAGACCTCAAGAGACCCAGTACTTC. It yields the protein CASSPGQVRPQETQYF.

This sequence joins TRBV28 and TRBJ2-3; no clear D. There are 15 residues in the CDR3. V lost 6 bases to trimming and J lost 2 bases, with 15 bases between them. CDR1 is MDHEN, CDR2 SYDVKM, per germline. This chain's CDR3 is CASSYPRIYTDTQYF. In DNA, the CDR3 is TGTGCCAGCAGCTACCCTAGAATTTACACAGATACGCAGTATTTT.

V gene TRBV5-1 combines with J gene TRBJ1-3, with TRBD1 matching 7 bases. With V trimmed by 4 bases and J by 3 bases, 7 bases remained unmatched. Germline assignment: CDR1 SGHRS and CDR2 YFSETQ. This CDR3 is 15 amino acids long. This chain's CDR3 is CASSPNRGHGNTIYF. The CDR3 nucleotides are TGCGCCAGCAGCCCGAACAGGGGACATGGAAACACCATATATTTT.

In the case of this clonotype: The junction shows a germline mismatch at one end, possibly a read error. This chain uses TRBV7-6 with TRBJ2-7, with a possible D match to TRBD2 (6 bases). This CDR3 is 14 amino acids long. Germline loops: CDR1 SGHVS, CDR2 FNYEAQ. The CDR3 nucleotides are TGTGCCAGCTGCTTAGGGACTCTATCCTACGAGCAGTACTTC. Protein product: CASCLGTLSYEQYF. The full variable domain, rest sourced from reference TRBV7-6 and TRBJ2-7, is GAGVSQSPRYKVTKRGQDVALRCDPISGHVSLYWYRQALGQGPEFLTYFNYEAQQDKSGLPNDRFSAERPEGSISTLTIQRTEQRDSAMYRCASCLGTLSYEQYFGPGTRLTVT.

This clonotype was observed a handful of times. This rearrangement joins TRBV20-1 to TRBJ2-1, with TRBD1 identical over 9 bases. In germline, CDR1 is DFQATT, CDR2 SNEGSKA (reference sequence). Trimming took 0 bases from V and 1 from J; bases not matched to a gene: 7. This CDR3 is 17 amino acids long. This chain's CDR3 is CSARDWGTGLSYNEQFF. DNA of the CDR3: TGCAGTGCTAGAGATTGGGGGACAGGGTTGTCCTACAATGAGCAGTTCTTC.

In its sample, this clonotype was seen many times. The chain joins TRBV9 to TRBJ2-3, with 9 bases that match TRBD1. The CDR3 has 15 amino acids. V lost 0 bases to trimming and J lost 3 bases; unmatched junction nucleotides: 2. Per germline, CDR1 SGDLS and CDR2 YYNGEE. This CDR3 reads CASSVDGQGTDTQYF. CDR3 DNA sequence: TGTGCCAGCAGCGTAGACGGACAGGGGACAGATACGCAGTATTTT.

A remark on this clonotype: With a much larger clone just one base away, this may be a read error. In this CDR3 the conserved last residue, phenylalanine or tryptophan, is missing, so a read error is likely. V is TRBV6-6 and J is TRBJ2-7; 9 bases line up with TRBD1. The CDR3 sequence is 15 residues long. After removal of 6 bases from V and 4 bases from J, the junction contained 10 bases not matched to a gene. Germline V CDR1 and CDR2: MNHNY, SVGAGI (reference sequence). CDR3 loop: CASSRTGADSYEQYL. DNA for the CDR3: TGTGCCAGCAGCCGGACAGGGGCGGATTCATACGAGCAGTACCTC.

For this clonotype: A much more abundant neighbour one base away suggests this may be a read error. This chain links TRBV19 with TRBJ2-3; possible D gene TRBD2, 5 bases. Germline CDR1 and CDR2: LNHDA and SQIVND (reference sequence). This CDR3 comprises 17 residues. CDR3 amino acids: CACSRGRGSSSTDTQYF. The CDR3 bases are TGTGCCTGTAGTCGCGGTCGAGGGAGCTCTAGCACAGATACGCAGTATTTT. Variable domain in full (rest from reference TRBV19 and TRBJ2-3): DGGITQSPKYLFRKEGQNVTLSCEQNLNHDAMYWYRQDPGQGLRLIYYSQIVNDFQKGDIAEGYSVSREKKESFPLTVTSAQKNPTAFYLCACSRGRGSSSTDTQYFGPGTRLTVL.